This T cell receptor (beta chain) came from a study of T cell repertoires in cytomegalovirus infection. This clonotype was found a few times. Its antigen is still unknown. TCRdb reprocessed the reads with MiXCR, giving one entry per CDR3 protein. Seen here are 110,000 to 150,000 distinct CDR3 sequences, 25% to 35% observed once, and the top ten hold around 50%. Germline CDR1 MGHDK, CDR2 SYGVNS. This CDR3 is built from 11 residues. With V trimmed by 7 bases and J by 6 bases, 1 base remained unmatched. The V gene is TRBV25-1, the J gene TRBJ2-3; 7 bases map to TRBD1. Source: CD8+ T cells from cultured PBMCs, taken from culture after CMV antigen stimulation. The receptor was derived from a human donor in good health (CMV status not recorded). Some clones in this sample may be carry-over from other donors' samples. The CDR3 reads CASTQGDTQYF. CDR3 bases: TGTGCCAGCACACAGGGGGATACGCAGTATTTT.